This T cell receptor (beta chain) was profiled in a study of T cell responses to AZD1222 COVID-19 vaccine. Study in general: Second-dose intervals of approximately 4 or approximately 12 weeks were pooled.

Sequencing used immunoSEQ multiplex PCR; TCRdb keeps in-frame clones, though not all of them. The sample records 98,000 or so clones, approximately 89% being singletons. Regarding the study as a whole: Spike-specific TCR breadth rose after two AZD1222 doses, and depth rose as well. Mostly white British, mostly female donors; authors suggested clonal diversity may be underestimated. Vaccine-associated CD4 TCRs spanned spike, dominant at 160-218 and 743-854.

The CDR3 sequence is 17 residues long. CDR1 is SGDLS and CDR2 is YYNGEE in the germline V gene. V lost 7 bases to trimming and J lost 0 bases; unmatched junction nucleotides: 11. In regard to this clone: Its antigen is undetermined.

Material: peripheral blood, obtained on day 0 of AZD1222 vaccination. The chain employs TRBV9 and TRBJ2-2, with 8 bases lining up with TRBD2. The sequence was obtained from an adult in good health. This CDR3 reads CASGYRTSSSNTGELFF. The CDR3 DNA is TGTGCCAGCGGATATCGGACTAGCTCCTCGAACACCGGGGAGCTGTTTTTT.